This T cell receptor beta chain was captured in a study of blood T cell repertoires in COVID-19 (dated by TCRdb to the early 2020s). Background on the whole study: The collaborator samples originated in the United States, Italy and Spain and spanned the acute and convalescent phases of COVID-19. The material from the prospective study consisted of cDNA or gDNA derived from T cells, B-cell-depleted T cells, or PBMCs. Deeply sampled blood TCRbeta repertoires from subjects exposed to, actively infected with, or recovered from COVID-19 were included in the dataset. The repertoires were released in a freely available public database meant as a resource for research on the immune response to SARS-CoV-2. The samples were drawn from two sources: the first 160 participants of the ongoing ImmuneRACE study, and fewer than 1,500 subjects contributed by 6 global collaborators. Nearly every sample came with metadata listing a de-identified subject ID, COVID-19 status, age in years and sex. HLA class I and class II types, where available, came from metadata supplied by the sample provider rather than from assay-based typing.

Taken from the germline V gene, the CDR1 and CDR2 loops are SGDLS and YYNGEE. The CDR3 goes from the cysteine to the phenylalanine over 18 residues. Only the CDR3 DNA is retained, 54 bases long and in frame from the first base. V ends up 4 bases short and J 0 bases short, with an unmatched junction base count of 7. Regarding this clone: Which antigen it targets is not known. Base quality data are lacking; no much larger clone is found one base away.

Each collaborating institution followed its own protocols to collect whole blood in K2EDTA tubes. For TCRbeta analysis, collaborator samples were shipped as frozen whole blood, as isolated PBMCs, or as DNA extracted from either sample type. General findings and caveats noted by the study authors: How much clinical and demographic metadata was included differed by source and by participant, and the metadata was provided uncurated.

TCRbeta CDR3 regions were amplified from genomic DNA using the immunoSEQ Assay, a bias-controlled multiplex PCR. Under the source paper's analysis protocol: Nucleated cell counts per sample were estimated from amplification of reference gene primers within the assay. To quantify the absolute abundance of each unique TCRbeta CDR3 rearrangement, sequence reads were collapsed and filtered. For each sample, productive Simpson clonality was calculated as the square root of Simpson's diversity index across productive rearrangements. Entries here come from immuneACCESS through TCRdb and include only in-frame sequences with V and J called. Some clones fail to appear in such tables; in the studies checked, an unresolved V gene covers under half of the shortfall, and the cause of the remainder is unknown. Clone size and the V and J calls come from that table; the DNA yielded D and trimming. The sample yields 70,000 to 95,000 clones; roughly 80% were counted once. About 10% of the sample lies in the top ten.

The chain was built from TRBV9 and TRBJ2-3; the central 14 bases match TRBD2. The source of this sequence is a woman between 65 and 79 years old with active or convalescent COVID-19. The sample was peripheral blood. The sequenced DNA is TGTGCCAGCAGCCAGGGGACTAGCGGGGGAACTAGCACAGATACGCAGTATTTT. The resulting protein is CASSQGTSGGTSTDTQYF.